This T cell receptor beta chain was captured in a study of T-cell reconstitution after alpha-beta-depleted transplantation in children. General study findings and limits: Diversity of TCRbeta at day 60 was high in some patients, arising from surviving recipient T cells and thymic progenitors. T-cell numbers and diversity, one year after transplant, stemmed largely from T cells that were newly produced. The origin of alpha-beta T cells about two months after transplant was reportedly several hundred expanded graft clones.

Trimming took off 7 bases at V and 0 bases at J, with 7 bases between the two ends. The CDR3 is made up of 14 amino acids. The germline CDR1 and CDR2 sequences are MNHEY and SMNVEV (reference sequence). A note on this clonotype: Its antigen is undetermined.

This sample's TCRbeta library carried unique molecular identifier barcodes. TCRdb analysed the PCR reads with MiXCR anew, one entry per CDR3 protein. The data show a few hundred thousand distinct CDR3 sequences, 15% to 20% seen once. The sequence came from a boy in the first two years of life who had a stem cell transplant for Wiskott-Aldrich syndrome, so the T cells may come from the graft donor. The material was PBMCs, mostly from graft donor cells, obtained 360 days after TCRalphabeta/CD19-depleted stem cell transplant. The chain couples TRBV27 to TRBJ2-6, with D unclear. This CDR3 reads CASKVTSGANVLTF. For the CDR3, the DNA is TGTGCCAGCAAGGTGACCTCTGGGGCCAACGTCCTGACTTTC. The variable domain in full, completed from reference TRBV27 and TRBJ2-6, reads EAQVTQNPRYLITVTGKKLTVTCSQNMNHEYMSWYRQDPGLGLRQIYYSMNVEVTDKGDVPEGYKVSRKEKRNFPLILESPSPNQTSLYFCASKVTSGANVLTFGAGSRLTVL.